The rows below give T cell receptor beta chains drawn from one sample of a study of shared clonotypes between healthy human individuals. Sequenced by immunoSEQ multiplex PCR; TCRdb stores in-frame clones only, minus some. The sample consists of over a million clones, around three quarters of them appearing once. The source material was memory CD4+ T cells from PBMCs. These receptors all stem from a man between 18 and 35 years old in good health. Some clones in this sample may be carry-over from other donors' samples. Each CDR3 is given with its conserved first and last residue. Fields, in order: D gene, V gene, clone size, J gene, CDR3 protein, CDR3 DNA. A D gene is named only where the DNA matches it firmly. Clone sizes are given selectively: once, few, many, or a class where the clone is expanded.

d_call: NA
v_call: TRBV29-1
clone_size: NA
j_call: TRBJ1-1
cdr3_aa: CSVEGPSGVSMNTEAFF
cdr3_nt: TGCAGCGTTGAAGGGCCTTCAGGGGTGTCGATGAACACTGAAGCTTTCTTT

d_call: TRBD2
v_call: TRBV19
clone_size: once
j_call: TRBJ2-7
cdr3_aa: CASSFASGRYEQYF
cdr3_nt: TGTGCCAGTAGTTTCGCTAGCGGGAGGTATGAGCAGTACTTC

d_call: NA
v_call: TRBV2
clone_size: few
j_call: TRBJ1-1
cdr3_aa: CASSSSGANTEAFF
cdr3_nt: TGTGCCAGCAGTTCTTCTGGAGCGAACACTGAAGCTTTCTTT

d_call: TRBD1
v_call: TRBV4-1
clone_size: once
j_call: TRBJ1-2
cdr3_aa: CASSPGTGVYGYTF
cdr3_nt: TGCGCCAGCAGCCCCGGGACAGGGGTCTATGGCTACACCTTC

d_call: TRBD2
v_call: TRBV7-2
clone_size: few
j_call: TRBJ2-7
cdr3_aa: CASSRASGSSYEQYF
cdr3_nt: TGTGCCAGCAGCCGCGCTAGCGGGAGTTCGTACGAGCAGTACTTC

d_call: NA
v_call: TRBV2
clone_size: NA
j_call: TRBJ1-5
cdr3_aa: CASSEGGRRSNQPQHF
cdr3_nt: TGTGCCAGCAGTGAAGGGGGTCGGAGAAGCAATCAGCCCCAGCATTTT

d_call: TRBD1
v_call: TRBV7-2
clone_size: NA
j_call: TRBJ1-4
cdr3_aa: CASSRQGRDEKLFF
cdr3_nt: TGTGCCAGCAGCCGACAGGGTAGGGATGAAAAACTGTTTTTT

d_call: TRBD2
v_call: TRBV30
clone_size: NA
j_call: TRBJ2-1
cdr3_aa: CAWSSPSGPYNEQFF
cdr3_nt: TGTGCCTGGAGTTCCCCTAGCGGGCCTTACAATGAGCAGTTCTTC

d_call: TRBD1
v_call: TRBV28
clone_size: NA
j_call: TRBJ1-3
cdr3_aa: CASSLPGTGGSGNTIYF
cdr3_nt: TGTGCCAGCAGTTTACCCGGGACAGGGGGGTCTGGAAACACCATATATTTT

d_call: TRBD2
v_call: TRBV2
clone_size: NA
j_call: TRBJ2-1
cdr3_aa: CASSGSRGVNEQFF
cdr3_nt: TGTGCCAGCAGTGGATCCCGGGGGGTCAATGAGCAGTTCTTC

d_call: NA
v_call: TRBV20-1
clone_size: few
j_call: TRBJ1-2
cdr3_aa: CSAISPYGYTF
cdr3_nt: TGCAGTGCTATAAGTCCCTATGGCTACACCTTC

d_call: TRBD2
v_call: TRBV28
clone_size: NA
j_call: TRBJ2-7
cdr3_aa: CASSGGARYEQYF
cdr3_nt: TGTGCCAGCTCCGGGGGGGCGAGATACGAGCAGTACTTC

d_call: NA
v_call: TRBV7-9
clone_size: NA
j_call: TRBJ1-2
cdr3_aa: CASSQLTNYGYTF
cdr3_nt: TGTGCCAGCAGCCAATTAACTAACTATGGCTACACCTTC

d_call: NA
v_call: TRBV5-4
clone_size: NA
j_call: TRBJ2-1
cdr3_aa: CASSRGGGSSYNEQFF
cdr3_nt: TGTGCCAGCAGCCGCGGAGGGGGGAGCTCCTACAATGAGCAGTTCTTC

d_call: NA
v_call: TRBV19
clone_size: NA
j_call: TRBJ1-1
cdr3_aa: CASSPLLGGAFF
cdr3_nt: TGTGCCAGTAGTCCGCTGCTGGGTGGGGCTTTCTTT

d_call: TRBD1
v_call: TRBV9
clone_size: NA
j_call: TRBJ1-5
cdr3_aa: CASSTGATNQPQHF
cdr3_nt: TGTGCCAGCTCAACAGGGGCGACCAATCAGCCCCAGCATTTT

d_call: NA
v_call: TRBV11-2
clone_size: NA
j_call: TRBJ2-7
cdr3_aa: CASSAQGYEQYF
cdr3_nt: TGTGCCAGCAGCGCGCAGGGGTACGAGCAGTACTTC

d_call: TRBD1
v_call: TRBV7-9
clone_size: NA
j_call: TRBJ1-5
cdr3_aa: CASSSGFGTGSDSNQPQHF
cdr3_nt: TGTGCCAGCAGCTCGGGCTTCGGGACAGGCTCTGATAGCAATCAGCCCCAGCATTTT

d_call: NA
v_call: TRBV7-9
clone_size: NA
j_call: TRBJ1-1
cdr3_aa: CASSLTARGLDNTEAFF
cdr3_nt: TGTGCCAGCAGCTTAACAGCCCGGGGACTTGACAACACTGAAGCTTTCTTT

d_call: NA
v_call: TRBV5-1
clone_size: few
j_call: TRBJ2-7
cdr3_aa: CASSLVTGFGQQYF
cdr3_nt: TGCGCCAGCAGCTTGGTGACAGGTTTTGGGCAGCAGTACTTC

d_call: NA
v_call: TRBV6-1
clone_size: NA
j_call: TRBJ2-3
cdr3_aa: CASSEALSGHTDTQYF
cdr3_nt: TGTGCCAGCAGTGAAGCGCTAAGCGGCCACACAGATACGCAGTATTTT

d_call: NA
v_call: TRBV5-1
clone_size: NA
j_call: TRBJ2-2
cdr3_aa: CASRLPGTANTGELFF
cdr3_nt: TGCGCCAGCAGGCTGCCCGGGACGGCGAACACCGGGGAGCTGTTTTTT